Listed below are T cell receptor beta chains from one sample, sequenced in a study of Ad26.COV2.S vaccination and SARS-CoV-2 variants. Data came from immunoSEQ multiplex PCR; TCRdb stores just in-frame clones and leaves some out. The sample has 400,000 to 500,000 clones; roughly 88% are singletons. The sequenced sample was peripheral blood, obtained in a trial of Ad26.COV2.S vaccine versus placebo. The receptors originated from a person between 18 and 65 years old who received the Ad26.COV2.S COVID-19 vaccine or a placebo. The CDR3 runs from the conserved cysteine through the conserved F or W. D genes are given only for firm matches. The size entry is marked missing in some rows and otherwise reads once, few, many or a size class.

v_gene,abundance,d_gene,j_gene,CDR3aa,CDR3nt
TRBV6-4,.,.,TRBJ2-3,CASSPGASTDTQYF,TGTGCCAGCAGCCCGGGGGCAAGCACAGATACGCAGTATTTT
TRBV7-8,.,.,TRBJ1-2,CASSLQGRHGYTF,TGTGCCAGCAGCTTACAGGGACGTCATGGCTACACCTTC
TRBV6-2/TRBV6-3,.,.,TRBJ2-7,CASSYAGRNAYEQYF,TGTGCCAGCAGTTACGCCGGCAGAAACGCCTACGAGCAGTACTTC
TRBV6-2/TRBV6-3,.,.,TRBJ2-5,CASSYQETQYF,TGTGCCAGCAGTTACCAAGAGACCCAGTACTTC
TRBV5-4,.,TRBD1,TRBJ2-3,CASSPGAGGALDTQYF,TGTGCCAGCAGTCCCGGGGCAGGGGGCGCCTTGGATACGCAGTATTTT
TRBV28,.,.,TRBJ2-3,CASSNTRESWYF,TGTGCCAGCAGCAATACACGCGAGTCGTGGTATTTT
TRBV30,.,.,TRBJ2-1,CAWSVAAGAGSYNEQFF,TGTGCCTGGAGTGTGGCGGCGGGGGCAGGCTCCTACAATGAGCAGTTCTTC
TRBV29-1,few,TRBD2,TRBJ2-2,CSGGYSGGHTGELFF,TGCAGCGGAGGGTATTCGGGGGGGCATACCGGGGAGCTGTTTTTT
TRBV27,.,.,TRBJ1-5,CASSLLGGVSNQPQHF,TGTGCCAGCAGTTTATTGGGGGGCGTTAGCAATCAGCCCCAGCATTTT
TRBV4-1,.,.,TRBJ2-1,CASSQDDGNEQFF,TGCGCCAGCAGCCAAGATGATGGAAATGAGCAGTTCTTC
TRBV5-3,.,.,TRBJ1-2,CARSCQPRRGMIGGYTF,TGTGCCAGAAGCTGCCAGCCCCGGCGGGGGATGATTGGTGGCTACACCTTC
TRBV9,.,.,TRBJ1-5,CASSVTPYSNQPQHF,TGTGCCAGCAGCGTGACTCCATATAGCAATCAGCCCCAGCATTTT
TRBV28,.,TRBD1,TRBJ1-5,CASRGTGSNQPQHF,TGTGCCAGTCGAGGGACAGGGAGCAATCAGCCCCAGCATTTT
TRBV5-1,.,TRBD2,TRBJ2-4,CASSLNRGGLENIQYF,TGCGCCAGCAGCCTGAACCGGGGAGGGCTCGAAAACATTCAGTACTTC